The T cell receptor (beta chain) under discussion was sequenced for a study of shared clonotypes between healthy human individuals. Study in general: Participating donors consisted of a couple of women and a few men aged 18 to 49.

Clones were read by immunoSEQ multiplex PCR, and TCRdb kept only the in-frame ones, dropping some. The sample lists some 1 million clones, about 70% occurring once. This clone was picked up a small number of times. The CDR3 is 12 amino acids. V was trimmed by 8 bases and J by 1 base, leaving 8 bases between them. Per the germline V gene, CDR1 is LNHDA and CDR2 is SQIVND (reference sequence). The genes are TRBV19 and TRBJ1-2; D not resolved. The sequence came from a man aged 18 to 29 in good health. Specimen: memory CD4+ T cells sorted from blood. Subset here: CD45RA-negative fraction. The CDR3 loop is CASFGGNYGYTF. DNA for the CDR3: TGTGCCAGTTTCGGTGGTAACTATGGCTACACCTTC. The full variable domain, with the rest looked up from reference TRBV19 and TRBJ1-2, is DGGITQSPKYLFRKEGQNVTLSCEQNLNHDAMYWYRQDPGQGLRLIYYSQIVNDFQKGDIAEGYSVSREKKESFPLTVTSAQKNPTAFYLCASFGGNYGYTFGSGTRLTVV.